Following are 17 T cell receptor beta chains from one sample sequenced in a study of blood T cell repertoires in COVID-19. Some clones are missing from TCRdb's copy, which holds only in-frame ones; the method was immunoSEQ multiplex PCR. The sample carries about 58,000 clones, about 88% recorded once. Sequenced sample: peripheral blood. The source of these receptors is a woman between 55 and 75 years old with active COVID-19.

The CDR3 sequence: CASSRFERGGSDTQYF. CDR3 in DNA: TGTGCCAGCAGCCGATTTGAGCGGGGGGGCTCCGATACGCAGTATTTT. The chain combines TRBV7-6 with TRBJ2-3; 10 bases align to TRBD2. V lost 5 bases, J lost 6 bases, and 11 bases stayed unmatched. Looked up from germline, CDR1 is SGHVS and CDR2 is FNYEAQ. The CDR3 loop spans 16 amino acids.

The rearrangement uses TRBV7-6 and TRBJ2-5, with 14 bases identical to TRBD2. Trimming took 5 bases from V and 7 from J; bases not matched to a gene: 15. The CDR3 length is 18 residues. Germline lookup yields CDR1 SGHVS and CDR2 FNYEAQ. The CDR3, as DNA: TGTGCCAGCAGCCGTCGGACTAGCGGGGGGATTAGAAGATGGACCCAGTACTTC. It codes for CASSRRTSGGIRRWTQYF.

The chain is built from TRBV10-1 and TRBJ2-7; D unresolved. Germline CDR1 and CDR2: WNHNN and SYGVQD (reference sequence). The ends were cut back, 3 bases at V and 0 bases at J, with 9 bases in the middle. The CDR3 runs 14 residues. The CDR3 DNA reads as TGCGCCAGCAGTGACATCCCGGGCTCCTACGAGCAGTACTTC. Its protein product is CASSDIPGSYEQYF.

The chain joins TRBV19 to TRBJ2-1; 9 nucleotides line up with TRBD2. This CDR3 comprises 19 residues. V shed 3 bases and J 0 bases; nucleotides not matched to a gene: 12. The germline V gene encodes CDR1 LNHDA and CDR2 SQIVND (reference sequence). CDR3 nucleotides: TGTGCCAGTAGTATCCCGCGGGGGGGGTACAAAAGCTCCTACAATGAGCAGTTCTTC. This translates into CASSIPRGGYKSSYNEQFF.

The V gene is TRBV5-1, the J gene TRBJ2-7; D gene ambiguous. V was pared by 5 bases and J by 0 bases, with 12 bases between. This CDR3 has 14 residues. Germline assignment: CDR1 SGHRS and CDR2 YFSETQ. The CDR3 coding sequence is TGCGCCAGCAGATCTCCGGGTTCCTCCTACGAGCAGTACTTC. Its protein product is CASRSPGSSYEQYF.

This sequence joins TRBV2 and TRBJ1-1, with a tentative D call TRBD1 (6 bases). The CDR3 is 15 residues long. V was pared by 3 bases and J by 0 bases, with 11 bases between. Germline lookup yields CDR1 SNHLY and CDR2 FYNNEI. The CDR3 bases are TGTGCCAGCAGTGAGAGGGCAGGGGTGAACACTGAAGCTTTCTTT. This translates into CASSERAGVNTEAFF.

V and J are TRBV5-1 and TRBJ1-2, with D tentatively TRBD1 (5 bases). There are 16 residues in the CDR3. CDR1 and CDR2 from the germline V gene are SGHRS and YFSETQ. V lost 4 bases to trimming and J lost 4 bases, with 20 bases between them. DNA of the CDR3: TGCGCCAGCAGCCCTGACGGGGGAGGTGGGAGCTATGGCTACACCTTC. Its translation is CASSPDGGGGSYGYTF.

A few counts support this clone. The CDR3 DNA is TGTGCCAGCAGTTCAGGGTCCACTGAAGCTTTCTTT. As protein: CASSSGSTEAFF. V usage is TRBV28 and J usage is TRBJ1-1; D is perhaps TRBD1 (5 bases). The CDR3 is 12 residues long. The V gene lost 4 bases and the J gene lost 4 bases, with 7 bases spanning the gap. Germline V gives CDR1 MDHEN, CDR2 SYDVKM.

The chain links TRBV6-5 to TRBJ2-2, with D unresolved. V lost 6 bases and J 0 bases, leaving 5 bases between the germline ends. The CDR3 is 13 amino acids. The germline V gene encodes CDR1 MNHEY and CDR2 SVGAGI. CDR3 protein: CASRFANTGELFF. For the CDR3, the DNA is TGTGCCAGCAGGTTCGCGAACACCGGGGAGCTGTTTTTT.

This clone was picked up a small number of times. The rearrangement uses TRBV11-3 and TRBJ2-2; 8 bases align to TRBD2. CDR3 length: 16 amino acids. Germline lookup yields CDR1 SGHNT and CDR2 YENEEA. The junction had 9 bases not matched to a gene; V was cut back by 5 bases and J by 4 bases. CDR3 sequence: CASSPNPGTSTGELFF. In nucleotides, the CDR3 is TGTGCCAGCAGCCCAAACCCCGGGACTAGCACCGGGGAGCTGTTTTTT. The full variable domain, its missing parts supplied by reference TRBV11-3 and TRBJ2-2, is EAGVVQSPRYKIIEKKQPVAFWCNPISGHNTLYWYLQNLGQGPELLIRYENEEAVDDSQLPKDRFSAERLKGVDSTLKIQPAELGDSAVYLCASSPNPGTSTGELFFGEGSRLTVL.

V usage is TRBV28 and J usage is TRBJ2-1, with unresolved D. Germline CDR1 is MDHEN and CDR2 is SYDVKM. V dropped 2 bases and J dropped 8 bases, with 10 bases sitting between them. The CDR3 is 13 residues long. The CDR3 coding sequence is TGTGCCAGCAGTTTACCAGGTTTAGATGAGCAGTTCTTC. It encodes CASSLPGLDEQFF.

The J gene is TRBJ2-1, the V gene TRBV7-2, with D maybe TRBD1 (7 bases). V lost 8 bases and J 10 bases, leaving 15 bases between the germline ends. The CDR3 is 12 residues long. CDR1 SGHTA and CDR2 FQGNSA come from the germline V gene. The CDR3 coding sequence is TGTGCCAGCCCGCAGGGGGAGGTGGAGCAGTTCTTC. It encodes CASPQGEVEQFF.

CDR3 coding DNA: TGTGCCAGCAGCCAATCTAGGGGTTCTGGCTACACCTTC. Its translation is CASSQSRGSGYTF. V is TRBV3-1 (or the pseudogene TRBV3-2) and J is TRBJ1-2, with D perhaps matching TRBD1 (5 bases). The CDR3 covers 13 residues. The ends were cut back, 2 bases at V and 7 bases at J, with 11 bases in the middle. Germline lookup yields CDR1 LGHDT and CDR2 YNNKEL (reference sequence).

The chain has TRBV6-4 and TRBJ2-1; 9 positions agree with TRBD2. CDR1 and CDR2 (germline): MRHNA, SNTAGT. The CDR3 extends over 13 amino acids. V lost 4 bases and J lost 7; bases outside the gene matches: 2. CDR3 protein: CASSVLAGNEQFF. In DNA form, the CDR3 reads TGTGCCAGCAGTGTTCTAGCGGGGAATGAGCAGTTCTTC.

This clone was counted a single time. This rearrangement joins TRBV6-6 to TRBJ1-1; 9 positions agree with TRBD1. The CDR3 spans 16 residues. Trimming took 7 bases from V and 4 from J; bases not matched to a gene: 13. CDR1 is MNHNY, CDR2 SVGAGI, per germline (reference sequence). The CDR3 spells CASISTGGHLGTEAFF. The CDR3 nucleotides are TGTGCCAGCATTTCTACAGGGGGCCATCTTGGCACTGAAGCTTTCTTT.

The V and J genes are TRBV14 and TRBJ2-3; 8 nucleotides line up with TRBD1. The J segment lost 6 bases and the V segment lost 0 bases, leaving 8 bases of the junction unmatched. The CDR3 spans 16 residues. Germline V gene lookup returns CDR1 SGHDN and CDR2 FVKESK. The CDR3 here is CASSQDWGQVGDTQYF. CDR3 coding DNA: TGTGCCAGCAGCCAAGATTGGGGACAGGTCGGGGATACGCAGTATTTT.

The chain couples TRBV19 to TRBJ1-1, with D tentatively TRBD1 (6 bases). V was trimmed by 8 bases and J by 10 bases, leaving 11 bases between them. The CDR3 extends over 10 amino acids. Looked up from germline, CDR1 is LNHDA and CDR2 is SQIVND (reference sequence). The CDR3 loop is CASSGERAFF. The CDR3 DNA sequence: TGTGCCAGTTCAGGGGAGAGAGCTTTCTTT.